This T cell receptor (beta chain) was profiled in a study of blood T cell repertoires in COVID-19. Study at large: From the United States, Italy and Spain came samples of acute and convalescent COVID-19. From T cells, B-cell-depleted T cells, or PBMCs came the material, which was cDNA or gDNA.

Deletions cut 2 bases from V and 3 bases from J, with 10 bases between. CDR1 MNHEY and CDR2 SMNVEV come from the germline V gene (reference sequence). CDR3 length: 15 residues. Original data processing: Nucleated cell number was recorded as an estimate derived from reference gene primer amplification. Libraries were prepared by immunoSEQ multiplex PCR; TCRdb keeps only in-frame clonotypes and omits some of them. V and J calls and clone size are as listed in that table; D and trimming were resolved from the DNA. The sample yields hundreds of thousands of clones, approximately 91% seen once. The source is a woman aged 60 to 75 with acute or convalescent COVID-19. Sequences were obtained from peripheral blood. V is TRBV27 and J is TRBJ2-2; D unresolved. The CDR3 spells CASSLGQRYTGELFF. The CDR3 DNA reads TGTGCCAGCAGTTTAGGGCAAAGATACACCGGGGAGCTGTTTTTT.